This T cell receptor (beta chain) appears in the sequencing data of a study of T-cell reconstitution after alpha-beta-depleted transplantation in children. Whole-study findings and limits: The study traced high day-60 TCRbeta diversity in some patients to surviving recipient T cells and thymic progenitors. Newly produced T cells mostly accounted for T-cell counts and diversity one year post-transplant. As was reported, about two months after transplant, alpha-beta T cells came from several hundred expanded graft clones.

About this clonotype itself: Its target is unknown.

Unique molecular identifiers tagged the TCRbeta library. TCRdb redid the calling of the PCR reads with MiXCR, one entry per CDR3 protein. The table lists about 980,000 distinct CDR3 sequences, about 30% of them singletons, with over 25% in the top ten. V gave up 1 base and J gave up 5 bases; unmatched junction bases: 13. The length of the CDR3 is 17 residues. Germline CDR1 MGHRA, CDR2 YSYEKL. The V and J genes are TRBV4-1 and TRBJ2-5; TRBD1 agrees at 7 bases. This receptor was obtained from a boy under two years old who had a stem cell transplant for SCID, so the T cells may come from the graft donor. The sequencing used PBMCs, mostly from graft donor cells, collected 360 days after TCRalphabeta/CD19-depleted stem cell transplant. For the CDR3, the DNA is TGCGCCAGCAGCCAAGTATCCATAAGACAGGGTAGGGAGACCCAGTACTTC. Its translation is CASSQVSIRQGRETQYF.